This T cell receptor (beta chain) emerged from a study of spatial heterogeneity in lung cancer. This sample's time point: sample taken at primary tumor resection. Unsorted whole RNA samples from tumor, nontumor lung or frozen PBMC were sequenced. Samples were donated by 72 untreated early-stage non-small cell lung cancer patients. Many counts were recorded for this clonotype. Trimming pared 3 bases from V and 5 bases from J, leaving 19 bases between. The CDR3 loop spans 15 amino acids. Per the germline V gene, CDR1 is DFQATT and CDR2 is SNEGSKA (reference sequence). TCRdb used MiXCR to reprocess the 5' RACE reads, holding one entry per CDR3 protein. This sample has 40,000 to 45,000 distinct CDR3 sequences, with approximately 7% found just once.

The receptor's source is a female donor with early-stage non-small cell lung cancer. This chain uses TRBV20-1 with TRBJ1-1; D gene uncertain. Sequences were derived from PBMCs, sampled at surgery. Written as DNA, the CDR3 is TGCAGTGCTAGGGCATTCCTAGGGCTAGAGACTGAAGCTTTCTTT. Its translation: CSARAFLGLETEAFF.